This TCR beta chain comes out of a study of T cell changes during pregnancy in multiple sclerosis. Germline CDR1 reads LGHNA; CDR2 reads YNFKEQ. With 0 bases clipped from V and 3 bases from J, the junction kept 6 bases outside the gene matches. The CDR3 runs 16 residues. Clones were read by immunoSEQ multiplex PCR, and TCRdb kept only the in-frame ones, dropping some. The table lists roughly 29,000 clones, about 93% of them singletons. The chain employs TRBV4-2 and TRBJ2-3, with 7 bases lining up with TRBD2. The sequence came from a female donor with multiple sclerosis, enrolled in a pregnancy study. The material was CD4+ T cells from peripheral blood mononuclear cells, obtained after pregnancy. CDR3 DNA sequence: TGTGCCAGCAGCCAAGAGGGACTACAGCTGACAGATACGCAGTATTTT. It yields the protein CASSQEGLQLTDTQYF.